This T cell receptor (beta chain) is drawn from a study of Graves' ophthalmopathy and Graves' hyperthyroidism. CDR3 length: 17 residues. Germline values: CDR1 MDHEN, CDR2 SYDVKM. Trimming stripped 7 bases from V and 6 bases from J, with 27 bases between. This clonotype has more than one count but fewer than ten. The term stable hyperthyroidism indicated an absence of ophthalmopathy within 18 months of follow-up. The PBMCs used were ones drawn from around 10 ml of fresh peripheral blood. Amplification of TCR beta CDR3 regions used RNA transcripts. First-round RT-PCR employed HTBI primers, with a second-round multiplex PCR after it. From the multiplex PCR reads, TCRdb called clonotypes with MiXCR, one entry per CDR3 protein. The sample carries fewer than 650,000 distinct CDR3 sequences, around a fifth recorded once.

The receptor was derived from a woman under 30 with stable Graves' hyperthyroidism. Some clones in this sample may be carry-over from other donors' samples. Sequenced material: peripheral blood. The chain uses TRBV28 and TRBJ1-1; D is unclear. The DNA for the CDR3 is TGTGCCAGCACCGAAACGGCTGGGCGTCCGTTAATCGCTGAAGCTTTCTTT. Translating it yields CASTETAGRPLIAEAFF.